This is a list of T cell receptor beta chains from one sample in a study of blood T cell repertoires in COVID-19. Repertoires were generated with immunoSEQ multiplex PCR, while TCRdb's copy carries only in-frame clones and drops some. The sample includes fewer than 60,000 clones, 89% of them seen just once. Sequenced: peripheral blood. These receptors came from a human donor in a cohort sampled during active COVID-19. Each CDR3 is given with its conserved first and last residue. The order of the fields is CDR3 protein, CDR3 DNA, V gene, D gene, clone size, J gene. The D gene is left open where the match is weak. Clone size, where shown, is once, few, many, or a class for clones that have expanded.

CDR3 protein: CASSQDPSYGYTF; CDR3 DNA: TGTGCCAGCAGCCAAGACCCCAGCTATGGCTACACCTTC; V gene: TRBV14; D gene: -; clone size: -; J gene: TRBJ1-2
CDR3 protein: CASSVASGLAGQETQYF; CDR3 DNA: TGTGCCAGCAGCGTAGCTTCAGGGCTAGCGGGTCAAGAGACCCAGTACTTC; V gene: TRBV9; D gene: TRBD2; clone size: -; J gene: TRBJ2-5
CDR3 protein: CASSRRSSNYGYTF; CDR3 DNA: TGTGCCAGCAGCCGCCGGAGTTCTAACTATGGCTACACCTTC; V gene: TRBV9; D gene: -; clone size: -; J gene: TRBJ1-2
CDR3 protein: CASSPQATNYGYTF; CDR3 DNA: TGCGCCAGCAGCCCCCAGGCCACCAACTATGGCTACACCTTC; V gene: TRBV5-1; D gene: -; clone size: -; J gene: TRBJ1-2
CDR3 protein: CASTRPPFSGGPPKEQFF; CDR3 DNA: TGTGCCAGCACCAGACCACCTTTTAGCGGGGGGCCCCCTAAGGAGCAGTTCTTC; V gene: TRBV27; D gene: TRBD2; clone size: -; J gene: TRBJ2-1
CDR3 protein: CASSVSTQPGQETQYF; CDR3 DNA: TGTGCCAGCAGCGTATCTACCCAGCCGGGCCAAGAGACCCAGTACTTC; V gene: TRBV7-2; D gene: -; clone size: -; J gene: TRBJ2-5
CDR3 protein: CASSRGESSYEQYF; CDR3 DNA: TGTGCCAGCAGCCGGGGGGAGAGCTCCTACGAGCAGTACTTC; V gene: TRBV9; D gene: TRBD2; clone size: -; J gene: TRBJ2-7
CDR3 protein: CASRPDRGRLNRTYEQYF; CDR3 DNA: TGTGCCAGCAGGCCAGACAGGGGGCGATTGAATAGGACCTACGAGCAGTACTTC; V gene: TRBV5-5; D gene: TRBD1; clone size: -; J gene: TRBJ2-7
CDR3 protein: CASSYSPVGGAYEQYF; CDR3 DNA: TGTGCCAGCAGTTACTCGCCCGTTGGAGGCGCCTACGAGCAGTACTTC; V gene: TRBV6-5; D gene: -; clone size: -; J gene: TRBJ2-7
CDR3 protein: CASSVATNTGETQYF; CDR3 DNA: TGTGCCAGCAGCGTAGCTACGAATACGGGGGAGACCCAGTACTTC; V gene: TRBV9; D gene: -; clone size: -; J gene: TRBJ2-5
CDR3 protein: CASSLAGQLNQPQHF; CDR3 DNA: TGTGCCAGCAGCTTGGCGGGACAGTTGAATCAGCCCCAGCATTTT; V gene: TRBV5-6; D gene: TRBD1; clone size: -; J gene: TRBJ1-5
CDR3 protein: CASSEQGVNTEAFF; CDR3 DNA: TGTGCCAGCAGTGAACAGGGCGTGAACACTGAAGCTTTCTTT; V gene: TRBV2; D gene: -; clone size: -; J gene: TRBJ1-1
CDR3 protein: CASSLEGDRSSPLHF; CDR3 DNA: TGTGCCAGCAGCTTAGAGGGGGACAGATCGTCACCCCTCCACTTT; V gene: TRBV7-2; D gene: TRBD1; clone size: -; J gene: TRBJ1-6
CDR3 protein: CSASRTGIGSGQETQYF; CDR3 DNA: TGCAGTGCTAGTCGGACAGGGATTGGGTCAGGTCAAGAGACCCAGTACTTC; V gene: TRBV20-1; D gene: TRBD1; clone size: -; J gene: TRBJ2-5
CDR3 protein: CASSVRFIPRNTIYF; CDR3 DNA: TGTGCCAGCAGTGTCAGGTTTATACCCCGGAACACCATATATTTT; V gene: TRBV2; D gene: -; clone size: -; J gene: TRBJ1-3
CDR3 protein: CASSESGLAGEETQYF; CDR3 DNA: TGTGCCAGCAGTGAATCGGGACTAGCGGGGGAAGAGACCCAGTACTTC; V gene: TRBV2; D gene: TRBD2; clone size: -; J gene: TRBJ2-5
CDR3 protein: CASSFGDSNQPQHF; CDR3 DNA: TGTGCCAGCAGTTTCGGGGACAGTAATCAGCCCCAGCATTTT; V gene: TRBV28; D gene: TRBD1; clone size: -; J gene: TRBJ1-5
CDR3 protein: CASSTSSSGGYNEQFF; CDR3 DNA: TGTGCCAGCAGCACGAGCTCTAGCGGGGGCTACAATGAGCAGTTCTTC; V gene: TRBV7-2; D gene: TRBD2; clone size: -; J gene: TRBJ2-1
CDR3 protein: CASSGGSLSNQPQHF; CDR3 DNA: TGTGCCAGCAGCGGGGGGTCACTTAGCAATCAGCCCCAGCATTTT; V gene: TRBV5-6; D gene: -; clone size: -; J gene: TRBJ1-5
CDR3 protein: CASSPTTRPVGGYGYTF; CDR3 DNA: TGTGCCAGCAGCCCAACTACGAGGCCCGTTGGAGGCTATGGCTACACCTTC; V gene: TRBV5-6; D gene: -; clone size: -; J gene: TRBJ1-2
CDR3 protein: CASSPGASGGADTQYF; CDR3 DNA: TGTGCCAGCAGCCCAGGGGCTAGCGGGGGGGCAGATACGCAGTATTTT; V gene: TRBV7-2; D gene: TRBD2; clone size: -; J gene: TRBJ2-3
CDR3 protein: CAIREAGAEQYF; CDR3 DNA: TGTGCCATCCGGGAAGCGGGGGCCGAGCAGTACTTC; V gene: TRBV10-3; D gene: TRBD2; clone size: -; J gene: TRBJ2-7
CDR3 protein: CASSQEGTGGTDTQYF; CDR3 DNA: TGCGCCAGCAGCCAAGAGGGGACGGGGGGCACAGATACGCAGTATTTT; V gene: TRBV4-3; D gene: -; clone size: -; J gene: TRBJ2-3
CDR3 protein: CASKEQGEYEQYF; CDR3 DNA: TGTGCCAGCAAGGAACAGGGGGAATACGAGCAGTACTTC; V gene: TRBV6-6; D gene: TRBD1; clone size: -; J gene: TRBJ2-7
CDR3 protein: CASSLSWGGTDEQFF; CDR3 DNA: TGTGCCAGCAGCTTATCGTGGGGGGGCACCGATGAGCAGTTCTTC; V gene: TRBV11-1; D gene: -; clone size: -; J gene: TRBJ2-1
CDR3 protein: CAISESGGADLSGGPTGELFF; CDR3 DNA: TGTGCCATCAGTGAGTCGGGCGGGGCAGACCTTAGCGGGGGCCCGACCGGGGAGCTGTTTTTT; V gene: TRBV10-3; D gene: TRBD2; clone size: -; J gene: TRBJ2-2
CDR3 protein: CAIEKGASQPQHF; CDR3 DNA: TGTGCCATAGAGAAGGGGGCGAGTCAGCCCCAGCATTTT; V gene: TRBV28; D gene: TRBD1; clone size: -; J gene: TRBJ1-5
CDR3 protein: CASSLVAGAGVGGTDTQYF; CDR3 DNA: TGTGCCAGCAGCTTAGTAGCGGGGGCGGGGGTAGGTGGCACAGATACGCAGTATTTT; V gene: TRBV7-2; D gene: TRBD2; clone size: -; J gene: TRBJ2-3
CDR3 protein: CASRQRGTLPGELFF; CDR3 DNA: TGTGCCAGCAGGCAGCGGGGGACGCTTCCCGGGGAGCTGTTTTTT; V gene: TRBV2; D gene: TRBD2; clone size: -; J gene: TRBJ2-2
CDR3 protein: CASSPGGLHLTEAFF; CDR3 DNA: TGTGCCAGCAGTCCAGGGGGCCTCCACTTAACTGAAGCTTTCTTT; V gene: TRBV6-2/TRBV6-3; D gene: TRBD1; clone size: few; J gene: TRBJ1-1
CDR3 protein: CASTVQPATNEKLFF; CDR3 DNA: TGCGCCAGCACCGTACAGCCTGCAACTAATGAAAAACTGTTTTTT; V gene: TRBV5-1; D gene: -; clone size: -; J gene: TRBJ1-4
CDR3 protein: CASSFDGGTTDTQYF; CDR3 DNA: TGTGCCAGCAGTTTTGACGGGGGGACGACAGATACGCAGTATTTT; V gene: TRBV6-2/TRBV6-3; D gene: TRBD2; clone size: once; J gene: TRBJ2-3
CDR3 protein: CASSLSGTGVTEAFF; CDR3 DNA: TGCGCCAGCAGCCTCTCCGGGACAGGGGTCACTGAAGCTTTCTTT; V gene: TRBV5-1; D gene: TRBD1; clone size: -; J gene: TRBJ1-1
CDR3 protein: CASSIVGRDSTLNKYGYTF; CDR3 DNA: TGTGCCAGTAGTATCGTTGGTCGGGACAGCACGCTTAACAAGTATGGCTACACCTTC; V gene: TRBV19; D gene: TRBD1; clone size: -; J gene: TRBJ1-2
CDR3 protein: CAGELTAPYEQYF; CDR3 DNA: TGTGCCGGAGAATTGACAGCTCCCTACGAGCAGTACTTC; V gene: TRBV30; D gene: -; clone size: -; J gene: TRBJ2-7
CDR3 protein: CASSYRTRDEQFF; CDR3 DNA: TGTGCCAGCAGCTACCGGACTAGAGATGAGCAGTTCTTC; V gene: TRBV7-2; D gene: TRBD2; clone size: -; J gene: TRBJ2-1
CDR3 protein: CASSSQGVVQETQYF; CDR3 DNA: TGCGCCAGCAGCTCCCAGGGGGTGGTCCAAGAGACCCAGTACTTC; V gene: TRBV5-1; D gene: TRBD1; clone size: -; J gene: TRBJ2-5
CDR3 protein: CATSPENGAGEAFF; CDR3 DNA: TGTGCCACCTCCCCAGAGAACGGAGCCGGCGAAGCTTTCTTT; V gene: TRBV2; D gene: -; clone size: -; J gene: TRBJ1-1
CDR3 protein: CTSSQGRLRTGETGNTIYF; CDR3 DNA: TGCACCAGCAGCCAAGGCCGCCTTAGGACAGGGGAGACTGGAAACACCATATATTTT; V gene: TRBV1; D gene: -; clone size: -; J gene: TRBJ1-3
CDR3 protein: CASSPAPWTSKIDTQYF; CDR3 DNA: TGTGCCAGCAGCCCAGCTCCTTGGACTAGTAAGATTGATACGCAGTATTTT; V gene: TRBV4-2; D gene: TRBD2; clone size: -; J gene: TRBJ2-3
CDR3 protein: CASSLAIEQFF; CDR3 DNA: TGCGCCAGCAGCTTGGCCATTGAGCAGTTCTTC; V gene: TRBV5-1; D gene: -; clone size: -; J gene: TRBJ2-1
CDR3 protein: CSVLVMSSYNEQFF; CDR3 DNA: TGCAGCGTTCTCGTCATGAGCTCCTACAATGAGCAGTTCTTC; V gene: TRBV29-1; D gene: -; clone size: -; J gene: TRBJ2-1
CDR3 protein: CASSFRDSGYTF; CDR3 DNA: TGTGCCAGCAGCTTCAGGGATAGTGGCTACACCTTC; V gene: TRBV5-4; D gene: -; clone size: -; J gene: TRBJ1-2
CDR3 protein: CASSSTGVGYTF; CDR3 DNA: TGTGCCAGCAGCTCGACAGGGGTTGGCTACACCTTC; V gene: TRBV11-2; D gene: TRBD1; clone size: once; J gene: TRBJ1-2
CDR3 protein: CASSSLRENTDTQYF; CDR3 DNA: TGTGCCAGCAGTTCCTTACGAGAAAACACAGATACGCAGTATTTT; V gene: TRBV6-2/TRBV6-3; D gene: -; clone size: -; J gene: TRBJ2-3
CDR3 protein: CASSLALGGAFNNEQFF; CDR3 DNA: TGTGCCAGCAGCTTAGCGCTGGGCGGGGCCTTTAACAATGAGCAGTTCTTC; V gene: TRBV7-2; D gene: -; clone size: -; J gene: TRBJ2-1
CDR3 protein: CASSPRDRTNTGELFF; CDR3 DNA: TGCGCCAGCAGCCCCAGGGATAGAACGAACACCGGGGAGCTGTTTTTT; V gene: TRBV5-1; D gene: -; clone size: -; J gene: TRBJ2-2
CDR3 protein: CASSLVGLGGRNIQYF; CDR3 DNA: TGCGCCAGCAGCTTGGTGGGTTTAGGAGGTAGAAACATTCAGTACTTC; V gene: TRBV5-1; D gene: -; clone size: -; J gene: TRBJ2-4
CDR3 protein: CASSPLGTAYNEQFF; CDR3 DNA: TGTGCCAGCAGCCCCCTCGGGACAGCTTACAATGAGCAGTTCTTC; V gene: TRBV7-9; D gene: TRBD1; clone size: -; J gene: TRBJ2-1
CDR3 protein: CASSYSAALSYEQYF; CDR3 DNA: TGTGCCAGCAGTTACTCGGCGGCACTCTCCTACGAGCAGTACTTC; V gene: TRBV6-5; D gene: -; clone size: once; J gene: TRBJ2-7
CDR3 protein: CSASGSALGQPQHF; CDR3 DNA: TGCAGTGCTAGTGGCTCAGCCCTCGGGCAGCCCCAGCATTTT; V gene: TRBV20-1; D gene: -; clone size: few; J gene: TRBJ1-5
CDR3 protein: CASSQEGAGGTDTQYF; CDR3 DNA: TGTGCCAGCAGCCAAGAGGGAGCGGGGGGCACAGATACGCAGTATTTT; V gene: TRBV4-2; D gene: TRBD2; clone size: -; J gene: TRBJ2-3
CDR3 protein: CATTPSAGSGEQYF; CDR3 DNA: TGTGCCACAACGCCCTCGGCAGGGTCGGGCGAGCAGTACTTC; V gene: TRBV3-1/TRBV3-2; D gene: -; clone size: -; J gene: TRBJ2-7
CDR3 protein: CASRAGLYNEQFF; CDR3 DNA: TGTGCCAGCAGGGCAGGGCTGTACAATGAGCAGTTCTTC; V gene: TRBV11-2; D gene: -; clone size: once; J gene: TRBJ2-1
CDR3 protein: CASSPGGPNTEAFF; CDR3 DNA: TGTGCCAGTAGTCCCGGAGGGCCGAACACTGAAGCTTTCTTT; V gene: TRBV19; D gene: -; clone size: -; J gene: TRBJ1-1
CDR3 protein: CASGGRETQYF; CDR3 DNA: TGTGCCAGTGGAGGGAGGGAGACCCAGTACTTC; V gene: TRBV7-9; D gene: -; clone size: -; J gene: TRBJ2-5
CDR3 protein: CASSRTEAIGAFF; CDR3 DNA: TGTGCCAGCAGCCGGACAGAGGCTATAGGGGCTTTCTTT; V gene: TRBV3-1/TRBV3-2; D gene: -; clone size: -; J gene: TRBJ1-1
CDR3 protein: CASSPGTGPTEKLFF; CDR3 DNA: TGTGCCAGCTCACCAGGGACAGGGCCAACTGAAAAACTGTTTTTT; V gene: TRBV18; D gene: TRBD1; clone size: -; J gene: TRBJ1-4
CDR3 protein: CASSRWTGGSSGELFF; CDR3 DNA: TGTGCCAGCAGTCGATGGACGGGGGGCTCCTCCGGGGAGCTGTTTTTT; V gene: TRBV7-6; D gene: -; clone size: -; J gene: TRBJ2-2
CDR3 protein: CASSPPYGTGNSPLHF; CDR3 DNA: TGTGCCAGCTCACCACCGTACGGGACAGGGAATTCACCCCTCCACTTT; V gene: TRBV18; D gene: TRBD1; clone size: -; J gene: TRBJ1-6